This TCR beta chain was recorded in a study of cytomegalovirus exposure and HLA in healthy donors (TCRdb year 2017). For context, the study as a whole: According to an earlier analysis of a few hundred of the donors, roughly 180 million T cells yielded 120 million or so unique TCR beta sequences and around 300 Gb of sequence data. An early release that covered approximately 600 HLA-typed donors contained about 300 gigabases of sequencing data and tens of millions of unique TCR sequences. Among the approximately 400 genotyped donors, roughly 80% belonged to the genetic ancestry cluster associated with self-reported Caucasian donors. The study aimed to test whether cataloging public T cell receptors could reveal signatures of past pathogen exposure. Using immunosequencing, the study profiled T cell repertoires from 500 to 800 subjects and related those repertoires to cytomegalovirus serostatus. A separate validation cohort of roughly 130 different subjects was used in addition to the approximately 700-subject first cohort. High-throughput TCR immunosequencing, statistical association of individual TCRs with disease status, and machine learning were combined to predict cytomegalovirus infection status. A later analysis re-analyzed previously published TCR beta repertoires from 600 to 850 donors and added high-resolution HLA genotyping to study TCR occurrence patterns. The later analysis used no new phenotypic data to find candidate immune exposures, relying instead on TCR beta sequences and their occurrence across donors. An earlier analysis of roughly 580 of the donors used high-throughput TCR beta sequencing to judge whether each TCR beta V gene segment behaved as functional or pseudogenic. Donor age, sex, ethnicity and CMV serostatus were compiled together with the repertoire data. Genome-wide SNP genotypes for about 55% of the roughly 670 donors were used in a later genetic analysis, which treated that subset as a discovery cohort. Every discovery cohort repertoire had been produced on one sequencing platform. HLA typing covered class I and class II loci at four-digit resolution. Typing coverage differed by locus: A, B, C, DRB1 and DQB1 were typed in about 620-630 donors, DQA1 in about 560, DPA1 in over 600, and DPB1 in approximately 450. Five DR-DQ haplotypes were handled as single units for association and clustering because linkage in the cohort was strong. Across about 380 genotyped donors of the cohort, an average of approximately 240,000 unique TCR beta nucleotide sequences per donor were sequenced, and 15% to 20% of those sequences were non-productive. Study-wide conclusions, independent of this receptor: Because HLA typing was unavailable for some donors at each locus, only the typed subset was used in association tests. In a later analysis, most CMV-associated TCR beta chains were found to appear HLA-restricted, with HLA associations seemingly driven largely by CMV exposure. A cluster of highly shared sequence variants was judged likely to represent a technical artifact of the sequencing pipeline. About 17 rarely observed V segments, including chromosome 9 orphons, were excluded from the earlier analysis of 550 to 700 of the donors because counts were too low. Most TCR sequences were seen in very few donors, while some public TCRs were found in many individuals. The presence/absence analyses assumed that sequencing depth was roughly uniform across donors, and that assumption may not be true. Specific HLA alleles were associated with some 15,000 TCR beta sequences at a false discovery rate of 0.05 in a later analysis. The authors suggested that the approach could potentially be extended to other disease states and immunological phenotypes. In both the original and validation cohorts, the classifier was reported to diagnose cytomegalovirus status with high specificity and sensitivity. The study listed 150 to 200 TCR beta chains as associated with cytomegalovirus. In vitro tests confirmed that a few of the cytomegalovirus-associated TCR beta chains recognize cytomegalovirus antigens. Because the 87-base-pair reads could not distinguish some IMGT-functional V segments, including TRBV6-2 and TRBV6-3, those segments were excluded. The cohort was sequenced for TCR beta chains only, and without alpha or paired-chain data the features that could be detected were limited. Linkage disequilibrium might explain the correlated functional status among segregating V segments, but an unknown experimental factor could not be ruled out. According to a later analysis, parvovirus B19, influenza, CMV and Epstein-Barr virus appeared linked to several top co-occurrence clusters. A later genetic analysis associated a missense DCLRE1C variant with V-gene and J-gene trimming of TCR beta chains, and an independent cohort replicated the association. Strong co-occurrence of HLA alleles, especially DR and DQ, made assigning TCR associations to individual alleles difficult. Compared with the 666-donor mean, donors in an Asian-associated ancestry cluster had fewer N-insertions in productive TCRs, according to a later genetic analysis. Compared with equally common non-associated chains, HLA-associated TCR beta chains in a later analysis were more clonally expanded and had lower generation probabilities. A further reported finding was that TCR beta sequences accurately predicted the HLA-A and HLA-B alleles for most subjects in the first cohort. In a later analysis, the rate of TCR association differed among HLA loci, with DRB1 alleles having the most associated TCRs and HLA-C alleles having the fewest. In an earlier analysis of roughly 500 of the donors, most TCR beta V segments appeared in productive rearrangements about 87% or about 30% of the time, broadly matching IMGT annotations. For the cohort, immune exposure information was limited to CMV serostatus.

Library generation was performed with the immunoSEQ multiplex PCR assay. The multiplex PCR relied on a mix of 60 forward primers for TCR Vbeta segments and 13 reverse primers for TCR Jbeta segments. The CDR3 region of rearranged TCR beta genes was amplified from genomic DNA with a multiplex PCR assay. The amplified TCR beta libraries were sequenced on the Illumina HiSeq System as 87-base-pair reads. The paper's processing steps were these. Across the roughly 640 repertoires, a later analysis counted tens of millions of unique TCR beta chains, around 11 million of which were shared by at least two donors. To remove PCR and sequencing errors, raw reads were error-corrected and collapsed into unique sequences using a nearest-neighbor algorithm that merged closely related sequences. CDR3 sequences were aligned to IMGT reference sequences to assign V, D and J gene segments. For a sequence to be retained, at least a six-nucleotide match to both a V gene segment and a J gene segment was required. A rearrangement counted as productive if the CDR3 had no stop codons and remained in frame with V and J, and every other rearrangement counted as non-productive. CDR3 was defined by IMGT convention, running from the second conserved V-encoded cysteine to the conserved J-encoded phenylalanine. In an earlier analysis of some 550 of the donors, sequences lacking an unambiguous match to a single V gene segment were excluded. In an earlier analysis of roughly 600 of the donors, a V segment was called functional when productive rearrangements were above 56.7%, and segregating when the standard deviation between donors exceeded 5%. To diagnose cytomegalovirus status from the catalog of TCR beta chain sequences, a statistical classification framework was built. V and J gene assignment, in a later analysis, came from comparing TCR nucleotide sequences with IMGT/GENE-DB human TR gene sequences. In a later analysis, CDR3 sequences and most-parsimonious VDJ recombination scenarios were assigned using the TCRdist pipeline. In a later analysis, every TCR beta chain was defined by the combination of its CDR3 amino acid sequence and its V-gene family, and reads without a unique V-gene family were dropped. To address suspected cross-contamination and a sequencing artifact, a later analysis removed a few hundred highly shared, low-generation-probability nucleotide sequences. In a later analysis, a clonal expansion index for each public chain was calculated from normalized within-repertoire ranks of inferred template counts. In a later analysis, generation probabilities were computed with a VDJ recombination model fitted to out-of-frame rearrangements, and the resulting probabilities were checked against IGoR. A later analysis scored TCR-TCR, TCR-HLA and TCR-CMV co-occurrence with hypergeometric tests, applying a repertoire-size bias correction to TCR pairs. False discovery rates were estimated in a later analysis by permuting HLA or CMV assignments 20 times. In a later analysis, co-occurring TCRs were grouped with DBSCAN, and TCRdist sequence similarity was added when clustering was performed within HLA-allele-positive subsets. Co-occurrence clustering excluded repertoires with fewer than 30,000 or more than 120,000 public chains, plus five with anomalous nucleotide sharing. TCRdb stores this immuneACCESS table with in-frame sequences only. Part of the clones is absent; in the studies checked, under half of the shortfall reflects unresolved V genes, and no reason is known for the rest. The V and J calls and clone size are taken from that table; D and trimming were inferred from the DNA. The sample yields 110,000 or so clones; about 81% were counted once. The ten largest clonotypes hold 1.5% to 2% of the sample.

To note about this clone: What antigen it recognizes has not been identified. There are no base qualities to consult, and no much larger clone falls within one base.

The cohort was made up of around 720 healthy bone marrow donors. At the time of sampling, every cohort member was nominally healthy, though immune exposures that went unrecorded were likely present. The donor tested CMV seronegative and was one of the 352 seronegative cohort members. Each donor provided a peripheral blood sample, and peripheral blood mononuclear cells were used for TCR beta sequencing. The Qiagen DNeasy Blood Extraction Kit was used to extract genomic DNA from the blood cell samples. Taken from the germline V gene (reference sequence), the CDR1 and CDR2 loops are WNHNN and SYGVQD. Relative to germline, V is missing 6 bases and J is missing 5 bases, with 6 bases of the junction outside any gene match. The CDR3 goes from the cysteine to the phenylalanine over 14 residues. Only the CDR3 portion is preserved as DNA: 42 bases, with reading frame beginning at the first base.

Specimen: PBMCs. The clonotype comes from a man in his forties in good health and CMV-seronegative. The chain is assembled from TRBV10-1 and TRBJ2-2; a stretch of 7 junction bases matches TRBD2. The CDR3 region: CASRLAVGTGELFF. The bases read TGCGCCAGCAGGCTAGCGGTCGGGACCGGGGAGCTGTTTTTT.